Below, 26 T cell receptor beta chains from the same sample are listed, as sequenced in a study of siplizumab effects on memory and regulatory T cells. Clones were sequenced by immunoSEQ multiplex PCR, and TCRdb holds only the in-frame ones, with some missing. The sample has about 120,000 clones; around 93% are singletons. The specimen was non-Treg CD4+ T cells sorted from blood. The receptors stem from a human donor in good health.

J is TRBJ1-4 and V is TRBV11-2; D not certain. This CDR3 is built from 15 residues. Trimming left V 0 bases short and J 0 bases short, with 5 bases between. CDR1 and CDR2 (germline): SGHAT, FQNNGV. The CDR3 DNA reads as TGTGCCAGCAGCTTAGATCTGACAACTAATGAAAAACTGTTTTTT. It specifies CASSLDLTTNEKLFF.

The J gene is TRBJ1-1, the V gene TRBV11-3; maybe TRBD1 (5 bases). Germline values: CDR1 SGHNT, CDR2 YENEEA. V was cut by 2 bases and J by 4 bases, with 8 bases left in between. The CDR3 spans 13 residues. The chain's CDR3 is CASSLRGTTEAFF. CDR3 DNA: TGTGCCAGCAGCTTAAGGGGAACCACTGAAGCTTTCTTT.

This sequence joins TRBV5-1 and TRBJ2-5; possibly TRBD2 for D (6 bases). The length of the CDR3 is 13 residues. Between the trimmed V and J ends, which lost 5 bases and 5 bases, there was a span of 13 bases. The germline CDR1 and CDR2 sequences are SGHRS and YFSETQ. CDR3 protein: CASRRGEGETQYF. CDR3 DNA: TGCGCCAGCAGGCGGGGCGAGGGGGAGACCCAGTACTTC.

As DNA, the CDR3 is TGTGCCAGCAGTTTTTCGGGGTACTCTAATTCACCCCTCCACTTT. Translation gives CASSFSGYSNSPLHF. The chain carries TRBV28 and TRBJ1-6, with D uncertain. CDR1 is MDHEN and CDR2 is SYDVKM in the germline V gene. V was pared by 3 bases and J by 6 bases, with 12 bases between. The CDR3 runs 15 residues.

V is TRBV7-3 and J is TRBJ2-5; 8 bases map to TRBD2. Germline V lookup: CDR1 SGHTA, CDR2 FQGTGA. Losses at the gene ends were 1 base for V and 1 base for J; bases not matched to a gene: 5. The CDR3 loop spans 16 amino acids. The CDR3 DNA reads TGTGCCAGCAGCTTAATAGCCAGCGGGGGCCAAGAGACCCAGTACTTC. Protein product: CASSLIASGGQETQYF. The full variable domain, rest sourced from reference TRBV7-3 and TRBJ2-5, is GAGVSQTPSNKVTEKGKYVELRCDPISGHTALYWYRQSLGQGPEFLIYFQGTGAADDSGLPNDRFFAVRPEGSVSTLKIQRTERGDSAVYLCASSLIASGGQETQYFGPGTRLLVL.

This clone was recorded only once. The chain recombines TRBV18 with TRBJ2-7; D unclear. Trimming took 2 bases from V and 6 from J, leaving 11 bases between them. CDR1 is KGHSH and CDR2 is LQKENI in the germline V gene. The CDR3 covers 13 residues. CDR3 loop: CASSPSAFSEQYF. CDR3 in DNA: TGTGCCAGCTCACCATCGGCCTTCTCCGAGCAGTACTTC.

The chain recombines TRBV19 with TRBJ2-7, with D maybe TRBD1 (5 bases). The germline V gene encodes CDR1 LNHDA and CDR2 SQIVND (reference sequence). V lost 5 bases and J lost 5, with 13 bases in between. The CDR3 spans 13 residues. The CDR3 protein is CASSAIPGNEQYF. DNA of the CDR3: TGTGCCAGTAGTGCCATCCCAGGGAACGAGCAGTACTTC.

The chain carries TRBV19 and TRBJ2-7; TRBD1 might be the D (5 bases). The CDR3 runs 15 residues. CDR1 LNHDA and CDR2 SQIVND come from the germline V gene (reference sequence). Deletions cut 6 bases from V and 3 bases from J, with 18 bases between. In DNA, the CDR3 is TGTGCCAGTAGCCATCTGGCAGGGCCCAACTACGAGCAGTACTTC. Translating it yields CASSHLAGPNYEQYF.

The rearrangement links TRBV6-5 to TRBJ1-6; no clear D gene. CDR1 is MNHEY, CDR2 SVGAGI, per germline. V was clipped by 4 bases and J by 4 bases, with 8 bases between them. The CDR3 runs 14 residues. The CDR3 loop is CASSLSVYNSPLHF. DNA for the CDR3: TGTGCCAGCAGTTTGAGTGTTTATAATTCACCCCTCCACTTT.

The CDR3 DNA is TGCAGCGTTGAAGACTCGGGGTCCGGACGGACTGAAGCTTTCTTT. Its translation: CSVEDSGSGRTEAFF. This chain uses TRBV29-1 with TRBJ1-1; D call uncertain. Germline-derived CDR1 and CDR2 are SQVTM and ANQGSEA. Trimming cost V 0 bases and J 5 bases, with 16 bases left between them. This CDR3 contains 15 residues.

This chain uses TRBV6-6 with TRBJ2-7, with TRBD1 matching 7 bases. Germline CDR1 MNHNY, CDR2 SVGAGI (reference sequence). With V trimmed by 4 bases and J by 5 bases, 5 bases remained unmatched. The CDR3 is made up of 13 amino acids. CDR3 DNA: TGTGCCAGCAGTTCTCTAGGGGGCGACGAGCAGTACTTC. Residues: CASSSLGGDEQYF.

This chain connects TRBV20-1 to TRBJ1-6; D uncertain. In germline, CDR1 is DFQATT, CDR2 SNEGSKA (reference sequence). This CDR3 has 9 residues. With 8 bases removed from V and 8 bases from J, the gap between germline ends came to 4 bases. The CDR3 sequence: CSIDSPLHF. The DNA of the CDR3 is TGCAGTATAGATTCACCCCTCCACTTT.

The DNA for the CDR3 is TGTGCCAGCAGTTTAAGGGGTCCCCCCTACGAGCAGTACTTC. Protein: CASSLRGPPYEQYF. V and J are TRBV27 and TRBJ2-7; a possible D gene is TRBD1 (5 bases). Germline CDR1 is MNHEY and CDR2 is SMNVEV (reference sequence). The germline V and J ends were trimmed by 2 bases and 2 bases, with 10 bases remaining between them. CDR3 length: 14 amino acids.

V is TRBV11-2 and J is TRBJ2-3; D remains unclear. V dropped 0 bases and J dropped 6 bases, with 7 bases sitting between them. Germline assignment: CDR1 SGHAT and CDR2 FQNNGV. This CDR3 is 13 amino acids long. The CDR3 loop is CASSLDSMDTQYF. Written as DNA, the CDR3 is TGTGCCAGCAGCTTAGATAGTATGGATACGCAGTATTTT.

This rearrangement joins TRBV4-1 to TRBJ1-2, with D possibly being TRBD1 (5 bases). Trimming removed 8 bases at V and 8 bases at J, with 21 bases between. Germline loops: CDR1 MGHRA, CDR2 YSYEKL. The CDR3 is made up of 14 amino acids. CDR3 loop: CASPGDGWKRGYTF. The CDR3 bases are TGCGCCAGCCCTGGGGACGGTTGGAAGAGGGGCTACACCTTC.

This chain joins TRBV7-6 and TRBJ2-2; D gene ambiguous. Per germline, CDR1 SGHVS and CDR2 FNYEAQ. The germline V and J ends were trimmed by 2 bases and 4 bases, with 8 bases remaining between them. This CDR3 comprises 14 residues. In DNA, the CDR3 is TGTGCCAGCAGCTTAACCGTTTCCACCGGGGAGCTGTTTTTT. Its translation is CASSLTVSTGELFF.

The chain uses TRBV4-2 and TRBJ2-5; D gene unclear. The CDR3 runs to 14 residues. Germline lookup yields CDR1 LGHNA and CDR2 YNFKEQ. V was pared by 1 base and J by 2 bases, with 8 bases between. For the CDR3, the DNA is TGTGCCAGCAGCCAAGTTAGTAGGCAAGAGACCCAGTACTTC. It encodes CASSQVSRQETQYF.

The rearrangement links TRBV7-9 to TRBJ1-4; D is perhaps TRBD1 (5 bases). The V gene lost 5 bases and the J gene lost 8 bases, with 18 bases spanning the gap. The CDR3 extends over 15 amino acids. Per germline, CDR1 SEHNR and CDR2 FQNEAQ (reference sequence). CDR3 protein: CASSLKVRDQEKLFF. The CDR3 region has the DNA TGTGCCAGCAGCCTGAAGGTCAGGGATCAGGAAAAACTGTTTTTT.

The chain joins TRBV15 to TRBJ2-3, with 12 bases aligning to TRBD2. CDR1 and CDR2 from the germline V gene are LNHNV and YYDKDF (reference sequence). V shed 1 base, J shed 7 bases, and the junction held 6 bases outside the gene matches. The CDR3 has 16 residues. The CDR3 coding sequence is TGTGCCACCAGCAGAGGGTCTAGCGGGGGGGATAATACGCAGTATTTT. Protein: CATSRGSSGGDNTQYF.

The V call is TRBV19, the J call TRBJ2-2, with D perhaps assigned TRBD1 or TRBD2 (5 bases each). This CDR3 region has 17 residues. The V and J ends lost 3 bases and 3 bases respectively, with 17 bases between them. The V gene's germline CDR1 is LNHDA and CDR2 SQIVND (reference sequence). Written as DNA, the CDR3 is TGTGCCAGTAGTATTGGGAAGGTGGGGACCCACACCGGGGAGCTGTTTTTT. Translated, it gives CASSIGKVGTHTGELFF.

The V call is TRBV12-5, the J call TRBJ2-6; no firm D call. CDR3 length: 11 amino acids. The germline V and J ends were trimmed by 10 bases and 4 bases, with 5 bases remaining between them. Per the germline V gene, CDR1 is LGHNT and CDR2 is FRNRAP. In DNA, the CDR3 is TGTGCTATCTCCGGGGCCAACGTCCTGACTTTC. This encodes CAISGANVLTF.

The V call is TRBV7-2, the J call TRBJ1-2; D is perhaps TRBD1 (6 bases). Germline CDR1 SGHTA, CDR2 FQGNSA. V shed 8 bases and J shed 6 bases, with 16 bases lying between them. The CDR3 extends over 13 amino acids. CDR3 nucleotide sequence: TGTGCCAGCCGCCCCGGGGGGGCGGATGGCTACACCTTC. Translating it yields CASRPGGADGYTF.

The CDR3 region is CASSQDFTAGGPYEQYF. CDR3 bases: TGTGCCAGCAGCCAAGATTTTACAGCGGGGGGCCCTTACGAGCAGTACTTC. The chain joins TRBV4-2 to TRBJ2-7; TRBD2 matches at 9 bases. Trimming took 0 bases from V and 4 from J; bases not matched to a gene: 10. CDR1 and CDR2 from the germline V gene are LGHNA and YNFKEQ. CDR3 length: 17 residues.

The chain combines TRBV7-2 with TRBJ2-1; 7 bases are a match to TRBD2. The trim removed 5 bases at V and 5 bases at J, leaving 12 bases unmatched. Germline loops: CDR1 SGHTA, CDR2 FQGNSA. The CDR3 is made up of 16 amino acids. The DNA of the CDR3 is TGTGCCAGCAGCACGTCAGCGGGACTCCGGCACAATGAGCAGTTCTTC. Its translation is CASSTSAGLRHNEQFF.

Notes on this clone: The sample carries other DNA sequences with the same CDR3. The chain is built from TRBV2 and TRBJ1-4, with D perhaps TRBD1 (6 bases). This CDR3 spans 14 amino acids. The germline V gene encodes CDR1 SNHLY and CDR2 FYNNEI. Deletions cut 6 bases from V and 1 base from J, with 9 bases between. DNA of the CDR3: TGTGCCAGCAGCAGACAGGAAACTAATGAAAAACTGTTTTTT. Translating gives CASSRQETNEKLFF.

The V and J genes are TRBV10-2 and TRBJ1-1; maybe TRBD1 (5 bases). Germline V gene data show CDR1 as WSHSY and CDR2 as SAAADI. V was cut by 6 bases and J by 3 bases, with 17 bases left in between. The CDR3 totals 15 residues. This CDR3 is CASRGGFRGDTEAFF. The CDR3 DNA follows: TGCGCCAGCAGGGGGGGGTTTCGTGGGGACACTGAAGCTTTCTTT.